What follows are 24 T cell receptor beta chains derived from one specimen sequenced in a study of cytomegalovirus exposure and HLA in healthy donors. The PCR used 60 Vbeta and 13 Jbeta primers. Using immunoSEQ multiplex PCR, the repertoire was profiled, and TCRdb retains in-frame clones only, with some absent. The table shows 150,000 to 200,000 clones, with roughly 70% occurring only once. Sequences were obtained from PBMCs. The source is a woman in her 50s in good health and CMV-seropositive.

This sequence joins TRBV13 and TRBJ2-2; 7 bases fit TRBD1. The germline CDR1 and CDR2 sequences are PRHDT and FYEKMQ (reference sequence). Trimming removed 7 bases from V and 3 bases from J; junction bases left unmatched: 8. The CDR3 sequence is 15 residues long. CDR3 in amino acids: CASKPGTVDTGELFF. CDR3 DNA: TGTGCCAGCAAGCCCGGGACAGTAGACACCGGGGAGCTGTTTTTT.

This CDR3 is CASSLGSGGAKDEQFF. CDR3 in DNA: TGCGCCAGCAGCTTGGGTAGCGGGGGGGCGAAGGATGAGCAGTTCTTC. This chain uses TRBV5-1 with TRBJ2-1; 11 bases align to TRBD2. CDR3 length equals 16 residues. V lost 0 bases, J lost 8 bases, and 7 bases stayed unmatched. Germline CDR1 is SGHRS and CDR2 is YFSETQ.

The chain has TRBV30 and TRBJ2-7; the D gene is possibly TRBD1 (6 bases). The germline CDR1 and CDR2 sequences are GTSNPN and SVGIG (reference sequence). V lost 3 bases, J lost 2 bases, and 8 bases lay in between. The CDR3 is 12 amino acids. The CDR3 here is CAWRQGAYEQYF. DNA for the CDR3: TGTGCCTGGAGACAGGGAGCCTACGAGCAGTACTTC.

This clone was observed a handful of times. This chain connects TRBV19 to TRBJ1-1; D is perhaps TRBD1 (5 bases). Germline CDR1 and CDR2: LNHDA and SQIVND (reference sequence). The CDR3 is 16 residues long. Trimming took off 4 bases at V and 11 bases at J, with 26 bases between the two ends. CDR3 sequence: CASSTYSPGLFEVAFF. CDR3 in DNA: TGTGCCAGTAGTACATACTCACCGGGACTTTTTGAGGTTGCTTTCTTT.

The gene calls are TRBV21-1 and TRBJ2-5; TRBD1 is taken as the D call from the table, unchecked against the DNA. TRBV21-1 is termed a pseudogene. The CDR3 loop spans 15 amino acids. The chain's CDR3 is CASSKGWPSRETQYF. As DNA, the CDR3 is TGTGCCAGCAGCAAAGGCTGGCCGTCCAGGGAGACCCAGTACTTC.

This chain links TRBV6-1 with TRBJ1-2; D is unresolved. Germline V lookup: CDR1 MNHNS, CDR2 SASEGT. Trimming stripped 6 bases from V and 5 bases from J, with 7 bases between. The CDR3 consists of 11 residues. DNA of the CDR3: TGTGCCAGCAGCAACAGATATGGCTACACCTTC. It codes for CASSNRYGYTF.

A single count supports this clone. The gene calls are TRBV5-1 and TRBJ2-1; 9 bases match TRBD2. Germline CDR1 is SGHRS and CDR2 is YFSETQ. This CDR3 contains 16 residues. Trimming at V came to 4 bases and at J to 9 bases, leaving 14 bases not matched to a gene. The CDR3 spells CASSPMAGGGAGEQFF. Written as DNA, the CDR3 is TGCGCCAGCAGCCCGATGGCGGGCGGGGGGGCCGGTGAGCAGTTCTTC. Complete variable domain (other parts from reference TRBV5-1 and TRBJ2-1): KAGVTQTPRYLIKTRGQQVTLSCSPISGHRSVSWYQQTPGQGLQFLFEYFSETQRNKGNFPGRFSGRQFSNSRSEMNVSTLELGDSALYLCASSPMAGGGAGEQFFGPGTRLTVL.

This clone was found once. The chain uses TRBV18 and TRBJ2-1, with 7 nucleotides matching TRBD1. V lost 6 bases, J lost 0 bases, and 5 bases stayed unmatched. The CDR3 has 15 amino acids. Looked up from germline, CDR1 is KGHSH and CDR2 is LQKENI. The CDR3 DNA reads TGTGCCAGCTCTACGGGACAGAGCTCCTACAATGAGCAGTTCTTC. It translates to CASSTGQSSYNEQFF.

The gene calls are TRBV7-3 and TRBJ2-1; TRBD2 agrees at 11 bases. Germline CDR1 is SGHTA and CDR2 is FQGTGA. Trimming took 5 bases from V and 9 from J; bases not matched to a gene: 9. The CDR3 has 15 amino acids. The CDR3 loop reads CASSPGLAVGSEQFF. In DNA, the CDR3 is TGTGCCAGCAGCCCGGGACTAGCGGTCGGATCTGAGCAGTTCTTC.

The genes are TRBV6-5 and TRBJ1-1; 8 bases align to TRBD1. The CDR3 sequence is 14 residues long. CDR1 is MNHEY and CDR2 is SVGAGI in the germline V gene. Losses at the gene ends were 5 bases for V and 5 bases for J; bases not matched to a gene: 7. DNA of the CDR3: TGTGCCAGCAGTCCCCGGACAGGGCGGACTGAAGCTTTCTTT. Its translation is CASSPRTGRTEAFF.

The chain is built from TRBV6-5 and TRBJ2-1; 7 positions agree with TRBD2. Trimming at V came to 0 bases and at J to 4 bases, leaving 6 bases not matched to a gene. The CDR3 spans 16 residues. Germline CDR1 is MNHEY and CDR2 is SVGAGI. DNA of the CDR3: TGTGCCAGCAGTTACTCTGCGGGGGAACGTTACAATGAGCAGTTCTTC. Residues: CASSYSAGERYNEQFF.

As to this clone: Distinct nucleotide sequences in the sample also encode this CDR3. This chain uses TRBV2 with TRBJ2-7; 8 bases map to TRBD1. The V and J ends lost 4 bases and 3 bases, in that order; junction bases with no gene match: 2. Germline V lookup: CDR1 SNHLY, CDR2 FYNNEI. CDR3 length: 13 residues. The CDR3 spells CASSGTGGYEQYF. The CDR3 coding sequence is TGTGCCAGCAGTGGCACAGGGGGCTACGAGCAGTACTTC. Full variable domain (missing parts from reference TRBV2 and TRBJ2-7): EPEVTQTPSHQVTQMGQEVILRCVPISNHLYFYWYRQILGQKVEFLVSFYNNEISEKSEIFDDQFSVERPDGSNFTLKIRSTKLEDSAMYFCASSGTGGYEQYFGPGTRLTVT.

Regarding this clone: Its ends do not fully match the called genes, so a read error is possible. V usage is TRBV15 and J usage is TRBJ1-2; D not certain. This CDR3 has 15 residues. The germline CDR1 and CDR2 sequences are LNHNV and YYDKDF (reference sequence). CDR3 sequence reads: CATSRDLGGGYGYPF. CDR3 DNA sequence: TGTGCCACCAGCAGAGATCTGGGAGGAGGCTATGGCTACCCCTTC.

In this sample, this clone turned up a few times. J is TRBJ2-4 and V is TRBV14; 7 nucleotides agree with TRBD1. V dropped 5 bases and J dropped 5; count of bases not matched to a gene: 6. Germline V gene lookup returns CDR1 SGHDN and CDR2 FVKESK. CDR3 size: 14 residues. CDR3 region: CASSVQGSENIQYF. The CDR3 coding sequence is TGTGCCAGCAGCGTACAGGGGTCTGAAAACATTCAGTACTTC.

This clone showed up just once. This chain connects TRBV5-1 to TRBJ2-5; TRBD1 matches 9 bases. This CDR3 has 14 amino acids. V shed 4 bases, J shed 5 bases, and the junction held 6 bases outside the gene matches. Germline CDR1 is SGHRS and CDR2 is YFSETQ. The CDR3 spells CASSHGTGRETQYF. In DNA form, the CDR3 reads TGCGCCAGCAGCCACGGGACAGGGAGGGAGACCCAGTACTTC.

The chain recombines TRBV7-2 with TRBJ2-2; D possibly corresponds to TRBD1 (6 bases). This CDR3 is built from 15 residues. Trimming left V 4 bases short and J 7 bases short, with 16 bases between. Germline CDR1 SGHTA, CDR2 FQGNSA. The CDR3 loop reads CASSSRQAADGELFF. The CDR3 DNA sequence: TGTGCCAGCAGCTCCCGACAGGCCGCTGACGGGGAGCTGTTTTTT.

The chain recombines TRBV12-5 with TRBJ1-1, with D possibly TRBD1 on 6 matching bases. The germline V gene encodes CDR1 LGHNT and CDR2 FRNRAP. The CDR3 is made up of 13 amino acids. Trimming cost V 8 bases and J 5 bases, with 15 bases left between them. For the CDR3, the DNA is TGTGCTAGTACATGGGGAGGGGGAACTGAAGCTTTCTTT. It is translated as CASTWGGGTEAFF. The entire variable domain, with the rest obtained from reference TRBV12-5 and TRBJ1-1, is as follows: DARVTQTPRHKVTEMGQEVTMRCQPILGHNTVFWYRQTMMQGLELLAYFRNRAPLDDSGMPKDRFSAEMPDATLATLKIQPSEPRDSAVYFCASTWGGGTEAFFGQGTRLTVV.

The chain recombines TRBV7-8 with TRBJ1-1, with TRBD1 matching over 7 bases. This CDR3 is built from 18 residues. V lost 1 base, J lost 0 bases, and 11 bases stayed unmatched. The germline CDR1 and CDR2 sequences are SGHVS and FQNEAQ. The CDR3 DNA reads TGTGCCAGCAGCTTAGTCCCCCTACAGGGGAAAATGAACACTGAAGCTTTCTTT. It encodes CASSLVPLQGKMNTEAFF. Combining the CDR3 with reference TRBV7-8 and TRBJ1-1 gives the whole variable domain GAGVSQSPRYKVAKRGQDVALRCDPISGHVSLFWYQQALGQGPEFLTYFQNEAQLDKSGLPSDRFFAERPEGSVSTLKIQRTQQEDSAVYLCASSLVPLQGKMNTEAFFGQGTRLTVV.

The V gene is TRBV6-1, the J gene TRBJ2-2; D is possibly TRBD1 (5 bases). The CDR3 has 16 amino acids. CDR1 and CDR2 from the germline V gene are MNHNS and SASEGT. The V and J ends lost 2 bases and 8 bases respectively, with 18 bases between them. The CDR3 is CASSESLPGPLGELFF. In nucleotides, the CDR3 is TGTGCCAGCAGTGAAAGCCTCCCAGGGCCCCTGGGGGAGCTGTTTTTT.

The chain employs TRBV18 and TRBJ1-3; 7 nucleotides agree with TRBD1. With V trimmed by 0 bases and J by 0 bases, 2 bases remained unmatched. The CDR3 consists of 16 residues. Germline V lookup: CDR1 KGHSH, CDR2 LQKENI. The CDR3 nucleotides are TGTGCCAGCTCACCACCTGGGACAGCCTCTGGAAACACCATATATTTT. Translated, it gives CASSPPGTASGNTIYF.

The rearrangement links TRBV5-1 to TRBJ2-1; no clear D. The germline V gene has CDR1 SGHRS and CDR2 YFSETQ. The CDR3 is 15 amino acids. V lost 2 bases and J lost 1, with 10 bases in between. CDR3 sequence (DNA): TGCGCCAGCAGCTTCCCGGGTGGGTCCTACAATGAGCAGTTCTTC. It codes for CASSFPGGSYNEQFF. The variable domain in full, completed from reference TRBV5-1 and TRBJ2-1, reads KAGVTQTPRYLIKTRGQQVTLSCSPISGHRSVSWYQQTPGQGLQFLFEYFSETQRNKGNFPGRFSGRQFSNSRSEMNVSTLELGDSALYLCASSFPGGSYNEQFFGPGTRLTVL.

This clone has just one count. This chain uses TRBV5-1 with TRBJ2-7, with D hard to call. Trimming pared 5 bases from V and 6 bases from J, leaving 21 bases between. The CDR3 runs to 15 residues. Looked up from germline, CDR1 is SGHRS and CDR2 is YFSETQ. The CDR3, as DNA: TGCGCCAGCAGAGAGAAAGAAACCCGCCTTGGCGAGCAGTACTTC. It specifies CASREKETRLGEQYF.

The chain links TRBV6-1 to TRBJ1-2, with D unclear. In germline, CDR1 is MNHNS, CDR2 SASEGT. This CDR3 spans 10 amino acids. Trimming took 8 bases from V and 3 from J, leaving 4 bases between them. CDR3 in DNA: TGTGCCAGCTCAGACTATGGCTACACCTTC. Translated: CASSDYGYTF.

The V gene is TRBV30, the J gene TRBJ1-6; D is perhaps TRBD1 (5 bases). CDR3 length: 12 amino acids. Looked up from germline, CDR1 is GTSNPN and CDR2 is SVGIG (reference sequence). Trimming shortened V by 0 bases and J by 13 bases, and 10 bases separated the two germline ends. CDR3 in DNA: TGTGCCTGGAGTGTACCAAGGGGCCCCCTCCACTTT. Its protein is CAWSVPRGPLHF.